A selection of T cell receptor beta chains follows, all from one sample in a study of regulatory T cells in long-lasting Graves disease. TCRdb analysed the multiplex PCR reads with MiXCR anew, one entry per CDR3 protein. The top ten clones hold around 15% of a sample with roughly 260,000 distinct CDR3 sequences, around a sixth of them seen once. A further study also used this sample, focusing on T cells in Graves' hyperthyroidism and ophthalmopathy.

Sequenced here: peripheral blood mononuclear cells (PBMCs), sampled at new diagnosis, from a patient treated with antithyroid drugs. These receptors came from a woman in her twenties or thirties with Graves disease. Both conserved end residues are part of each CDR3. A D gene is named only where the DNA matches it firmly. The size of a clone is reported for some rows only, either as once, few or many, or as a class for expanded clones.

CATEDAKQGRREQFF	TGTGCCACGGAAGACGCGAAACAGGGTCGGCGTGAGCAGTTCTTC	-	TRBV10-3	TRBJ2-1	many
CASSQDRGGREKLFF	TGTGCCAGCAGCCAAGATAGGGGGGGACGGGAAAAACTGTTTTTT	-	TRBV4-1	TRBJ1-4	-
CSAREGKSNQPQHF	TGCAGTGCTAGGGAGGGGAAGAGCAATCAGCCCCAGCATTTT	-	TRBV20-1	TRBJ1-5	many
CASKTEPIKTEAFF	TGCGCCAGCAAGACAGAACCCATTAAGACTGAAGCTTTCTTT	-	TRBV5-1	TRBJ1-1	many
CASSLRAGPNYEQYF	TGTGCCAGCAGCTTAAGGGCAGGGCCCAACTACGAGCAGTACTTC	-	TRBV5-4	TRBJ2-7	many
CASRGGTEAFF	TGTGCCAGCAGGGGGGGCACTGAAGCTTTCTTT	-	TRBV12-3/TRBV12-4	TRBJ1-1	many
CSASDTDTQYF	TGCAGTGCTAGTGACACGGATACGCAGTATTTT	-	TRBV20-1	TRBJ2-3	-
CASSQVTAYTGELFF	TGTGCCAGCAGCCAAGTCACGGCGTACACCGGGGAGCTGTTTTTT	-	TRBV4-2	TRBJ2-2	many
CASSIWGGVGQPQHF	TGTGCCAGTAGTATTTGGGGGGGCGTTGGTCAGCCCCAGCATTTT	-	TRBV19	TRBJ1-5	many
CSVEQGDGYTF	TGCAGCGTTGAACAGGGCGATGGCTACACCTTC	-	TRBV29-1	TRBJ1-2	many
CSASRQFDEAFF	TGCAGTGCTAGTAGACAGTTTGATGAAGCTTTCTTT	-	TRBV20-1	TRBJ1-1	many
CSATGTENTEAFF	TGCAGTGCCACCGGGACCGAGAACACTGAAGCTTTCTTT	-	TRBV20-1	TRBJ1-1	many
CASSQPGTRETQYF	TGTGCCAGCAGCCAGCCCGGGACTCGTGAGACCCAGTACTTC	-	TRBV14	TRBJ2-5	-